This passage covers 29 T cell receptor beta chains from one sample sequenced in a study of vaccination and CD4 T cells after COVID-19 (dated by TCRdb to 2021 to 2024). The library was produced with PCR. Reads for this sample came from an Illumina iSeq 100. DNA from cultured CD4+ T cells was subjected to TCR sequencing with the Oncomine TCR Beta short-read assay at the Johns Hopkins FTIC core. Clones were called with MiXCR by TCRdb after fastp trimmed the public reads at Q25, and only in-frame beta chains were retained. Rows merge per CDR3 protein into single entries with the most common DNA and genes. The sample data list 9,500 to 13,000 distinct CDR3 sequences, and over 45% of these were observed just once. About 31% of the sample is in the top ten clones. What the treatment or condition label conveys for this sample: roughly ten-day PBMC culture with coronavirus spike peptide pools or control peptides (ViraFEST assay).

The antigens these receptors bind are not known. Sequencing was carried out using CD4+ T cells from blood, cultured in vitro. All receptors come from a human donor who had recovered from COVID-19.

The CDR3, as DNA: TGTGCCATCAGTGAAGTGCGGGGGGCGACATACAATGAGCAGTTCTTC. Translation: CAISEVRGATYNEQFF. This chain links TRBV10-3 with TRBJ2-1; 8 bases are a match to TRBD2. The CDR3 totals 16 residues. V shed 3 bases, J shed 4 bases, and the junction held 8 bases outside the gene matches. CDR1 and CDR2 (germline): ENHRY, SYGVKD.

This clonotype is a singleton in its sample. The rearrangement links TRBV15 to TRBJ2-1; 9 bases align to TRBD2. CDR1 and CDR2 from the germline V gene are LNHNV and YYDKDF (reference sequence). V dropped 6 bases and J dropped 9; count of bases not matched to a gene: 15. This CDR3 has 16 residues. CDR3 DNA: TGTGCCACCAGTCCGACCTCGGCGGGAGGGAGGGGTGAGCAGTTCTTC. Translating it yields CATSPTSAGGRGEQFF.

The chain uses TRBV5-4 and TRBJ2-1; TRBD2 matches at 9 bases. CDR1 and CDR2 (germline): SGHNT, YYREEE (reference sequence). This CDR3 spans 16 amino acids. Trimming took 1 base from V and 2 from J; bases not matched to a gene: 4. This CDR3 is CASSLSGGRAYNEQFF. DNA of the CDR3: TGTGCCAGCAGCTTGAGCGGGGGGAGGGCCTACAATGAGCAGTTCTTC.

V and J are TRBV20-1 and TRBJ1-2, with D perhaps matching TRBD1 (5 bases). The CDR3 is made up of 15 amino acids. Germline CDR1 DFQATT, CDR2 SNEGSKA (reference sequence). Trimming left V 0 bases short and J 0 bases short, with 11 bases between. For the CDR3, the DNA is TGCAGTGCTAGAGATAGGGCAGGGTCTAACTATGGCTACACCTTC. Its translation: CSARDRAGSNYGYTF.

The rearrangement links TRBV19 to TRBJ1-2; 8 nucleotides align to TRBD1. J lost 3 bases, V lost 6 bases, and 3 bases had no gene match. The length of the CDR3 is 13 residues. The V gene's germline CDR1 is LNHDA and CDR2 SQIVND (reference sequence). The CDR3 nucleotides read TGTGCCAGTAGGCCGACAGGGGACTATGGCTACACCTTC. Amino acids: CASRPTGDYGYTF.

The rearrangement joins TRBV20-1 to TRBJ1-1; D unclear. The ends were cut back, 4 bases at V and 1 base at J, with 13 bases in the middle. CDR1 and CDR2 (germline): DFQATT, SNEGSKA (reference sequence). This CDR3 is built from 14 residues. The CDR3 region is CSAKNTRANTEAFF. Here the CDR3 DNA reads TGCAGTGCTAAAAATACCCGAGCGAACACTGAAGCTTTCTTT.

This rearrangement joins TRBV20-1 to TRBJ2-1; 10 nucleotides line up with TRBD2. The CDR3 totals 17 residues. With 2 bases clipped from V and 1 base from J, the junction kept 8 bases outside the gene matches. The germline CDR1 and CDR2 sequences are DFQATT and SNEGSKA (reference sequence). The CDR3 coding sequence is TGCAGTGCTAGAAGGACTAGCGGAGTCCGTTCCTACAATGAGCAGTTCTTC. The encoded protein is CSARRTSGVRSYNEQFF.

The genes are TRBV6-5 and TRBJ1-5; 7 bases match TRBD1. CDR1 and CDR2 from the germline V gene are MNHEY and SVGAGI. This CDR3 region has 14 residues. V lost 2 bases to trimming and J lost 7 bases; unmatched junction nucleotides: 5. CDR3 region: CASSYPQGGQPQHF. The CDR3 bases are TGTGCCAGCAGTTACCCTCAGGGGGGGCAGCCCCAGCATTTT.

The chain has TRBV20-1 and TRBJ2-3, with TRBD2 matching over 8 bases. The germline gives CDR1 DFQATT, CDR2 SNEGSKA (reference sequence). Losses at the gene ends were 0 bases for V and 7 bases for J; bases not matched to a gene: 12. The CDR3 extends over 16 amino acids. The DNA of the CDR3 is TGCAGTGCTAGAGATCTTGTCGGCGGGGGGTTGAATACGCAGTATTTT. Its protein is CSARDLVGGGLNTQYF.

This rearrangement joins TRBV12-3 or TRBV12-4 to TRBJ1-6, with D perhaps matching TRBD1 (5 bases). Deletions cut 3 bases from V and 5 bases from J, with 17 bases between. The CDR3 is 17 residues long. The CDR3 DNA reads TGTGCCAGCAGTTTCGGACACACCTGGGGCGATAATTCACCCCTCCACTTT. Translation: CASSFGHTWGDNSPLHF.

This chain uses TRBV18 with TRBJ1-1, with 7 positions matching TRBD1. V shed 5 bases, J shed 11 bases, and the junction held 11 bases outside the gene matches. Germline V gene sequence: CDR1 KGHSH, CDR2 LQKENI. The CDR3 spans 13 residues. DNA for the CDR3: TGTGCCAGCTCATCTACAGGGGAGGAAGCGGCTTTCTTT. Its protein product is CASSSTGEEAAFF.

The chain is built from TRBV20-1 and TRBJ1-2; the D gene is possibly TRBD1 (5 bases). V shed 6 bases and J shed 6 bases, with 17 bases lying between them. CDR3 length: 13 residues. Looked up from germline, CDR1 is DFQATT and CDR2 is SNEGSKA (reference sequence). CDR3 DNA sequence: TGCAGTGCCCCCTACGGTCCCAGGGATGGCTACACCTTC. This encodes CSAPYGPRDGYTF.

The J gene is TRBJ1-1, the V gene TRBV2; the D is unclear. The CDR3 is made up of 13 amino acids. Germline V gene data show CDR1 as SNHLY and CDR2 as FYNNEI. The ends were cut back, 7 bases at V and 7 bases at J, with 16 bases in the middle. CDR3 protein: CASTYLARVEAFF. The CDR3 nucleotides are TGTGCCAGCACTTACCTTGCGCGGGTTGAAGCTTTCTTT.

The V gene is TRBV20-1, the J gene TRBJ2-7; 9 bases align to TRBD1. This CDR3 has 16 amino acids. In germline, CDR1 is DFQATT, CDR2 SNEGSKA (reference sequence). V dropped 0 bases and J dropped 5; count of bases not matched to a gene: 11. The CDR3 DNA reads as TGCAGTGCTAGAGATCTAGCCGACAGGGGGACGAACGAGCAGTACTTC. Translated, it gives CSARDLADRGTNEQYF.

This sequence joins TRBV9 and TRBJ1-2; tentative D call: TRBD1 (5 bases). The CDR3 runs to 15 residues. V was pared by 2 bases and J by 0 bases, with 11 bases between. The V gene's germline CDR1 is SGDLS and CDR2 YYNGEE. The CDR3 is CASSVQGVANYGYTF. The CDR3 DNA reads TGTGCCAGCAGCGTCCAGGGCGTAGCTAACTATGGCTACACCTTC.

This chain connects TRBV7-9 to TRBJ1-5, with 9 bases that match TRBD1. CDR3 size: 15 residues. The V gene's germline CDR1 is SEHNR and CDR2 FQNEAQ (reference sequence). V dropped 4 bases and J dropped 3; count of bases not matched to a gene: 4. This chain's CDR3 is CASSSDRGVNQPQHF. In DNA form, the CDR3 reads TGTGCCAGCAGCTCAGACAGGGGGGTCAATCAGCCCCAGCATTTT.

This clonotype has only one observation. The gene calls are TRBV11-3 and TRBJ2-1; 8 bases are shared with TRBD2. In germline, CDR1 is SGHNT, CDR2 YENEEA. This CDR3 is 16 amino acids long. V lost 3 bases, J lost 2 bases, and 6 bases stayed unmatched. The CDR3 DNA sequence: TGTGCCAGCAGCTTTGAGCGGGGGTCTCCCTACAATGAGCAGTTCTTC. Translating it yields CASSFERGSPYNEQFF. The entire variable domain, with the rest obtained from reference TRBV11-3 and TRBJ2-1, is as follows: EAGVVQSPRYKIIEKKQPVAFWCNPISGHNTLYWYLQNLGQGPELLIRYENEEAVDDSQLPKDRFSAERLKGVDSTLKIQPAELGDSAVYLCASSFERGSPYNEQFFGPGTRLTVL.

A few counts support this clonotype. V usage is TRBV20-1 and J usage is TRBJ1-5; 9 bases agree with TRBD1. Germline V gives CDR1 DFQATT, CDR2 SNEGSKA (reference sequence). V lost 3 bases to trimming and J lost 4 bases; unmatched junction nucleotides: 22. There are 20 residues in the CDR3. This CDR3 is CSASDPGTGKIWGINQPQHF. The CDR3 nucleotides are TGCAGTGCTAGCGATCCCGGGACAGGGAAGATCTGGGGGATTAATCAGCCCCAGCATTTT.

With respect to this clonotype: The junction shows a germline mismatch at one end, possibly a read error. V gene TRBV18 combines with J gene TRBJ2-1; D uncertain. The CDR3 spans 13 residues. CDR1 and CDR2 from the germline V gene are KGHSH and LQKENI. The chain's CDR3 is CASSEALGNELFF. The DNA of the CDR3 is TGTGCCAGCTCAGAGGCCCTAGGCAATGAGCTGTTCTTC.

The chain has TRBV4-1 and TRBJ1-5; D is possibly TRBD1 (5 bases). The CDR3 sequence is 15 residues long. Germline values: CDR1 MGHRA, CDR2 YSYEKL. Trimming left V 1 base short and J 7 bases short, with 14 bases between. DNA of the CDR3: TGCGCCAGCAGCCAAGGCCAGGGTGGGAGACAGCCCCAGCATTTT. Its protein product is CASSQGQGGRQPQHF.

The J gene is TRBJ1-2, the V gene TRBV6-1; D possibly corresponds to TRBD1 (5 bases). CDR1 MNHNS and CDR2 SASEGT come from the germline V gene. The CDR3 consists of 12 residues. Trimming left V 8 bases short and J 3 bases short, with 10 bases between. CDR3 nucleotides: TGTGCCAGCCTAAGACAGCACTATGGCTACACCTTC. Translation gives CASLRQHYGYTF.

The chain joins TRBV10-1 to TRBJ2-5, with TRBD2 matching 8 bases. The V gene's germline CDR1 is WNHNN and CDR2 SYGVQD (reference sequence). CDR3 length: 15 amino acids. J lost 4 bases, V lost 3 bases, and 7 bases had no gene match. CDR3 loop: CASSEGLAGPETQYF. The CDR3 DNA reads TGCGCCAGCAGTGAAGGGCTAGCGGGCCCAGAGACCCAGTACTTC.

The J gene is TRBJ1-5, the V gene TRBV19; 7 bases fit TRBD1. This CDR3 is 18 amino acids long. Trimming cost V 5 bases and J 6 bases; bases outside gene matches: 19. Germline V CDR1 and CDR2: LNHDA, SQIVND (reference sequence). The CDR3 region is CASSQPQGEPSTGQPQHF. The DNA of the CDR3 is TGTGCCAGTAGTCAGCCGCAGGGGGAGCCTTCAACGGGTCAGCCCCAGCATTTT.

V is TRBV28 and J is TRBJ1-2, with D uncertain. V was pared by 6 bases and J by 4 bases, with 15 bases between. Germline V CDR1 and CDR2: MDHEN, SYDVKM. This CDR3 spans 14 amino acids. CDR3 sequence: CASRLSGWGYGYTF. CDR3 coding DNA: TGTGCCAGCAGACTATCGGGGTGGGGCTATGGCTACACCTTC.

The chain combines TRBV6-1 with TRBJ2-3; TRBD2 matches at 8 bases. The CDR3 length is 16 residues. V gave up 3 bases and J gave up 1 base; unmatched junction bases: 6. The germline gives CDR1 MNHNS, CDR2 SASEGT. The CDR3 DNA reads TGTGCCAGCAGTGAGTCCTTGCGGGGGGGCACAGATACGCAGTATTTT. Protein sequence: CASSESLRGGTDTQYF.

The chain carries TRBV5-1 and TRBJ2-7, with 15 bases matching TRBD2. CDR1 is SGHRS, CDR2 YFSETQ, per germline. The CDR3 covers 14 residues. V lost 4 bases to trimming and J lost 6 bases; unmatched junction nucleotides: 2. CDR3 loop: CASSPGLAGGEQYF. CDR3 nucleotides: TGCGCCAGCAGCCCGGGACTAGCGGGGGGCGAGCAGTACTTC.

The chain combines TRBV12-3 or TRBV12-4 with TRBJ1-6; D gene unclear. The CDR3 length is 13 residues. V lost 4 bases and J lost 5, with 6 bases in between. The CDR3 DNA sequence: TGTGCCAGCAGTTCCCTCAATAATTCACCCCTCCACTTT. It specifies CASSSLNNSPLHF.

The V call is TRBV5-1, the J call TRBJ2-7, with TRBD1 matching 8 bases. CDR3 length equals 15 residues. Losses at the gene ends were 4 bases for V and 5 bases for J; bases not matched to a gene: 11. Germline values: CDR1 SGHRS, CDR2 YFSETQ. The CDR3 region is CASSISGGQGNEQYF. CDR3 DNA sequence: TGCGCCAGCAGCATCTCAGGGGGCCAAGGTAACGAGCAGTACTTC.

CDR3 DNA: TGTGCCAGCAGCTTGGAATATAGGGCTGAGACCCAGTACTTC. This sequence encodes CASSLEYRAETQYF. The chain couples TRBV5-4 to TRBJ2-5; D is unclear. CDR3 length: 14 amino acids. V was pared by 0 bases and J by 5 bases, with 11 bases between. Germline values: CDR1 SGHNT, CDR2 YYREEE (reference sequence).